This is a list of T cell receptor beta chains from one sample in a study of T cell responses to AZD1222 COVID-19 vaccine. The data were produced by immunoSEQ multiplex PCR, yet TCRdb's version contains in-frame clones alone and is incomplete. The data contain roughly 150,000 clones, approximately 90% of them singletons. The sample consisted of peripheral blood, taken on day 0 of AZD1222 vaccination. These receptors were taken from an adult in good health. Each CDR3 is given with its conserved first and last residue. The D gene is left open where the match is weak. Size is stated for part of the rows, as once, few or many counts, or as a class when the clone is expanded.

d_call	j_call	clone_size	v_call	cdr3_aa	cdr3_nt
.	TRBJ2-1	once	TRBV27	CASSRSRNVNEQFF	TGTGCCAGCAGTCGAAGTCGGAACGTGAATGAGCAGTTCTTC
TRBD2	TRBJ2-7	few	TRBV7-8	CASSPRGTSGSSPFSYEQYF	TGTGCCAGCAGCCCCCGGGGGACTAGCGGGAGTTCGCCCTTCTCCTACGAGCAGTACTTC
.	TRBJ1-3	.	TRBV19	CASSWDRNSGNTIYF	TGTGCCAGTAGTTGGGACCGAAACTCTGGAAACACCATATATTTT
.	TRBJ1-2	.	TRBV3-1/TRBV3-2	CASSQEKGYTF	TGTGCCAGCAGCCAAGAAAAAGGCTACACCTTC
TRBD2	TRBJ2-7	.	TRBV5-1	CASSLAASYEQYF	TGCGCCAGCTCACTAGCGGCCTCCTACGAGCAGTACTTC
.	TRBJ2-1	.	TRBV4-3	CASSQDSTNSYNEQFF	TGCGCCAGCAGCCAAGACTCCACTAACTCCTACAATGAGCAGTTCTTC
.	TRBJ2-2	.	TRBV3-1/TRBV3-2	CASSRRLENTGELFF	TGTGCCAGCAGCCGGAGGTTGGAGAACACCGGGGAGCTGTTTTTT
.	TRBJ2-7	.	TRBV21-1	CASSNGGLDRGKHTRTYEQYF	TGTGCCAGCAGCAACGGGGGTCTTGACAGGGGGAAACATACCCGAACCTACGAGCAGTACTTC
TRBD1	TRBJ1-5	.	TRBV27	CASRLGQGRSNQPQHF	TGTGCCAGCAGACTGGGACAGGGGCGAAGCAATCAGCCCCAGCATTTT
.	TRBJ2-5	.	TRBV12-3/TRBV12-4	CASSLLEETQYF	TGTGCCAGCAGTTTACTTGAAGAGACCCAGTACTTC